Detailed here is one T cell receptor beta chain. Antigen specificity is unknown. The record originates from a study of cytomegalovirus exposure and HLA in healthy donors. Whole-study findings and limits: A later analysis found TCR association rates differed by HLA locus, highest for DRB1 and lowest for HLA-C. In a later analysis, several top co-occurrence clusters appeared linked to parvovirus B19, influenza, CMV and Epstein-Barr virus.

The CDR3 consists of 15 residues. Germline CDR1 reads SGHTA; CDR2 reads FQGNSA. V lost 1 base to trimming and J lost 7 bases; unmatched junction nucleotides: 4. Primers included in the PCR were 60 Vbeta and 13 Jbeta primers. Some clones are missing from TCRdb's copy, which holds only in-frame ones; the method was immunoSEQ multiplex PCR. This sample's table has 40,000 to 50,000 clones. This receptor was identified in a woman aged 40 to 50 in good health and CMV-seronegative. Input material: PBMCs. The rearrangement uses TRBV7-2 and TRBJ1-4, with 9 bases lining up with TRBD1. The CDR3 here is CASSLDGTGSEKLFF. In DNA form, the CDR3 reads TGTGCCAGCAGCTTAGACGGGACAGGGAGTGAAAAACTGTTTTTT.